This T cell receptor beta chain was identified in a study of blood T cell repertoires in COVID-19 (TCRdb year 2020). With regard to the full study: Collaborator samples came from the United States, Italy and Spain and covered acute and convalescent phases of COVID-19. The material from the prospective study consisted of cDNA or gDNA derived from T cells, B-cell-depleted T cells, or PBMCs. Subjects who had been exposed to COVID-19, were actively infected with it, or had recovered from it provided the deeply sampled blood TCRbeta repertoires that made up the dataset. The repertoires were released in a freely available public database meant as a resource for research on the immune response to SARS-CoV-2. The samples were drawn from two sources: the first 160 participants of the ongoing ImmuneRACE study, and 1,000 to 1,500 subjects contributed by 6 global collaborators. Sample metadata almost always included a de-identified subject ID, COVID-19 status, age in years and sex. Where available, HLA class I and class II types were taken from metadata supplied by the sample provider and were not determined by assay-based typing. Study-wide findings and limitations: Clinical and demographic metadata were provided uncurated, with the amount varying by source and participant.

Trimming accounts for 4 bases at V and 1 base at J, while the number of junction bases matched to no gene is 1. From the cysteine through the phenylalanine, the CDR3 covers 14 amino acids. Here the CDR3 DNA is all that survives: 42 bases in frame from base 1. CDR1 and CDR2, looked up from the germline V gene, are MGHRA and YSYEKL. TCRbeta CDR3 regions were amplified from genomic DNA by means of the immunoSEQ Assay, a bias-controlled multiplex PCR. The authors' pipeline ran thus. Nucleated cell counts per sample were estimated from amplification of reference gene primers within the assay. To quantify the absolute abundance of each unique TCRbeta CDR3 rearrangement, sequence reads were collapsed and filtered. For each sample, productive Simpson clonality was calculated by taking the square root of Simpson's diversity index across productive rearrangements. What TCRdb holds here is the immuneACCESS table cut down to in-frame rearrangements. Part of the clones is not present; checked against another copy, under half of the missing clones reflect an unresolved V gene, and the others are unexplained. That table is the source of V, J and clone size, and D and trimming were worked out from the DNA. Here the sample has approximately 200,000 clones; around four fifths occur a single time. The ten largest clones represent 4% to 6% of the sample.

Samples from volunteer blood donors who had recovered from COVID-19 were contributed by a second Seattle source. Each collaborating institution followed its own protocols to collect whole blood in K2EDTA tubes. For TCRbeta analysis, collaborators shipped samples as frozen whole blood, isolated PBMCs, or DNA extracted from either of those sample types. For this clone: Its antigen remains undetermined. The input lacks base qualities; no much larger clone sits a single base away.

This chain is built from TRBV4-1 and TRBJ2-3, with 8 middle bases fitting TRBD1. The sequencing sample was made of peripheral blood. The receptor was derived from a woman aged 60-75 years who had recovered from COVID-19. The nucleotides read TGCGCCAGCAGCCCGGACAGGGGCACAGATACGCAGTATTTT. Translated, it reads CASSPDRGTDTQYF.